The 27 T cell receptor beta chains below all came from one sample that was sequenced in a study of T cells in Graves' hyperthyroidism and ophthalmopathy (dated by TCRdb to about 2019). The library was obtained by multiplex PCR. The listed sequencing device is Illumina HiSeq 2000. The TCR beta CDR3 regions were amplified from RNA transcripts. The first round of RT-PCR for the TCR CDR3 was performed with the HTBI primer set and the Qiagen OneStep RT-PCR kit. TCRdb took the public reads, trimmed them with fastp at Q25, ran MiXCR for clone calling and kept in-frame beta chains. Duplicate CDR3 protein sequences are folded into a single record with the most common DNA and genes. Here the sample has more than 300,000 distinct CDR3 sequences; less than 20% occur a single time. Jointly, the top ten make up 40% of the sample. The sequencing sample was made of blood. These receptor sequences come from a man aged 18 to 30 with Graves' ophthalmopathy.

In this sample, this clonotype turned up many times. V usage is TRBV7-3 and J usage is TRBJ2-3; D remains unclear. V lost 2 bases and J 4 bases, leaving 7 bases between the germline ends. The V gene's germline CDR1 is SGHTA and CDR2 FQGTGA. CDR3 length equals 13 residues. The CDR3 spells CASSLLLSDTQYF. The DNA for the CDR3 is TGTGCCAGCAGCTTACTCCTGTCAGATACGCAGTATTTT. The variable domain in full, with the rest retrieved from reference TRBV7-3 and TRBJ2-3, is GAGVSQTPSNKVTEKGKYVELRCDPISGHTALYWYRQSLGQGPEFLIYFQGTGAADDSGLPNDRFFAVRPEGSVSTLKIQRTERGDSAVYLCASSLLLSDTQYFGPGTRLTVL.

This clonotype was seen repeatedly, ten times or more. The chain recombines TRBV12-3 or TRBV12-4 with TRBJ1-6, with 7 bases that match TRBD1. Unmatched junction bases numbered 9, after V lost 7 bases and J lost 3 bases. This CDR3 spans 16 amino acids. The CDR3 reads CASTLGAGGYNSPLHF. CDR3 sequence (DNA): TGTGCCAGCACCCTAGGGGCAGGGGGCTATAATTCACCCCTCCACTTT.

The chain couples TRBV5-6 to TRBJ1-6; D is perhaps TRBD1 (5 bases). Deletions cut 1 base from V and 9 bases from J, with 11 bases between. The germline V gene encodes CDR1 SGHDT and CDR2 YYEEEE. The CDR3 extends over 14 amino acids. CDR3 bases: TGTGCCAGCAGCTTGTTCGACAGAAGTTCACCCCTCCACTTT. It yields the protein CASSLFDRSSPLHF.

This clonotype was counted between two and nine times. This chain joins TRBV2 and TRBJ2-5, with TRBD1 as a possible D gene (6 bases). V gave up 6 bases and J gave up 4 bases, with 12 bases separating them. CDR3 size: 13 residues. Germline-derived CDR1 and CDR2 are SNHLY and FYNNEI. Here the CDR3 DNA reads TGTGCCAGCAGAAGGGACACCCTAGAGACCCAGTACTTC. Translation gives CASRRDTLETQYF.

The chain has TRBV11-2 and TRBJ2-1; 13 positions agree with TRBD2. The CDR3 runs 17 residues. The germline V gene has CDR1 SGHAT and CDR2 FQNNGV. Trimming at V came to 0 bases and at J to 6 bases, leaving 5 bases not matched to a gene. The CDR3 spells CASSLELAGGDPNEQFF. In DNA form, the CDR3 reads TGTGCCAGCAGCTTAGAACTAGCGGGGGGGGACCCCAATGAGCAGTTCTTC.

The rearrangement links TRBV5-5 to TRBJ1-2, with no clear D. V was pared by 2 bases and J by 4 bases, with 15 bases between. The V gene's germline CDR1 is SGHKS and CDR2 YYEKEE (reference sequence). CDR3 size: 15 residues. The CDR3 DNA sequence: TGTGCCAGCAGCTTTTGGTTTGCAGCCTTCTATGGCTACACCTTC. Encoded protein: CASSFWFAAFYGYTF. The full variable domain, with the rest looked up from reference TRBV5-5 and TRBJ1-2, is DAGVTQSPTHLIKTRGQQVTLRCSPISGHKSVSWYQQVLGQGPQFIFQYYEKEERGRGNFPDRFSARQFPNYSSELNVNALLLGDSALYLCASSFWFAAFYGYTFGSGTRLTVV.

The chain has TRBV7-9 and TRBJ1-2, with 8 bases aligning to TRBD1. Trimming at V came to 4 bases and at J to 8 bases, leaving 9 bases not matched to a gene. This CDR3 has 14 amino acids. Per germline, CDR1 SEHNR and CDR2 FQNEAQ (reference sequence). The CDR3 protein is CASSWISGTGGYTF. CDR3 bases: TGTGCCAGCAGCTGGATTTCCGGGACAGGCGGCTACACCTTC.

A note on this clonotype: A much larger clonotype is one base distant, so this may be a read error. The chain links TRBV5-1 to TRBJ2-1, with 7 positions matching TRBD1. The better agreement between TRBJ2-7 and the DNA end casts doubt on the J call. CDR1 is SGHRS, CDR2 YFSETQ, per germline. The CDR3 has 15 amino acids. CDR3: CASSLGTGDHNEQYF. The CDR3 DNA sequence: TGCGCCAGCAGCTTGGGAACAGGGGACCACAATGAGCAGTACTTC.

This clonotype was counted ten times or more. The CDR3 sequence: CASSPPDRGDEQYF. The CDR3 region has the DNA TGTGCCAGCAGCCCCCCGGACAGGGGCGACGAGCAGTACTTC. This chain uses TRBV2 with TRBJ2-7; TRBD1 agrees at 9 bases. V lost 6 bases, J lost 5 bases, and 8 bases stayed unmatched. The CDR3 is 14 amino acids. CDR1 SNHLY and CDR2 FYNNEI come from the germline V gene.

V gene TRBV28 combines with J gene TRBJ2-5; D possibly corresponds to TRBD2 (6 bases). CDR1 and CDR2 (germline): MDHEN, SYDVKM. V was clipped by 8 bases and J by 2 bases, with 18 bases between them. The CDR3 is made up of 15 amino acids. The CDR3 DNA follows: TGTGCCAGCGGACTCCGGGACGGAGGGCAAGAGACCCAGTACTTC. It encodes CASGLRDGGQETQYF.

This clonotype came up a few times. The rearrangement uses TRBV11-3 and TRBJ2-2, with D tentatively TRBD1 (5 bases). The V and J ends lost 5 bases and 2 bases respectively, with 9 bases between them. In germline, CDR1 is SGHNT, CDR2 YENEEA. This CDR3 has 14 residues. The CDR3 is CASSPRENTGELFF. The CDR3, as DNA: TGTGCCAGCAGCCCCAGGGAAAACACCGGGGAGCTGTTTTTT.

This clonotype was seen more than once but under ten times. V is TRBV7-6 and J is TRBJ2-2, with 12 bases identical to TRBD2. Germline V gene sequence: CDR1 SGHVS, CDR2 FNYEAQ. The CDR3 is made up of 16 amino acids. The trim removed 3 bases at V and 4 bases at J, leaving 3 bases unmatched. CDR3 in amino acids: CASSLRTSGATGELFF. The CDR3 DNA is TGTGCCAGCAGCTTGAGGACTAGCGGGGCCACCGGGGAGCTGTTTTTT. The full variable domain, with the rest looked up from reference TRBV7-6 and TRBJ2-2, is GAGVSQSPRYKVTKRGQDVALRCDPISGHVSLYWYRQALGQGPEFLTYFNYEAQQDKSGLPNDRFSAERPEGSISTLTIQRTEQRDSAMYRCASSLRTSGATGELFFGEGSRLTVL.

This clonotype has ten or more counts. This chain links TRBV20-1 with TRBJ2-5; 10 bases map to TRBD2. This CDR3 contains 15 residues. V lost 4 bases to trimming and J lost 2 bases; unmatched junction nucleotides: 7. Germline CDR1 reads DFQATT; CDR2 reads SNEGSKA (reference sequence). CDR3 protein: CSATRTSGDQETQYF. DNA of the CDR3: TGCAGTGCTACCCGGACTAGCGGTGATCAAGAGACCCAGTACTTC.

This clonotype has just a few counts. This could be a read error, since a much larger clone is one nucleotide away. This rearrangement joins TRBV6-2 or TRBV6-3 to TRBJ1-2; D is ambiguous. The V and J ends lost 3 bases and 8 bases respectively, with 10 bases between them. Germline V gives CDR1 MNHEY, CDR2 SVGEGT. CDR3 size: 12 residues. Here the CDR3 reads CASSYVGGGYTF. The CDR3 DNA sequence: TGTGCCAGCAGTTATGTGGGTGGAGGCTACACCTTC.

The table lists this clonotype with many counts. The chain uses TRBV9 and TRBJ2-7; D not certain. Germline V gene sequence: CDR1 SGDLS, CDR2 YYNGEE. This CDR3 is built from 13 residues. V lost 0 bases to trimming and J lost 3 bases, with 7 bases between them. CDR3 DNA: TGTGCCAGCAGCGTAGGAGCTGGCTACGAGCAGTACTTC. Translated: CASSVGAGYEQYF.

This clonotype showed up many times. V is TRBV18 and J is TRBJ1-1; D not certain. Germline CDR1 reads KGHSH; CDR2 reads LQKENI. Trimming took off 2 bases at V and 5 bases at J, with 12 bases between the two ends. The CDR3 is 14 amino acids. The CDR3 loop is CASSPIFRATEAFF. The CDR3 DNA reads as TGTGCCAGCTCACCAATCTTCCGGGCGACTGAAGCTTTCTTT.

At least ten counts were recorded for this clonotype. The chain has TRBV15 and TRBJ1-5, with TRBD1 matching over 7 bases. The CDR3 extends over 16 amino acids. Unmatched junction bases numbered 7, after V lost 1 base and J lost 4 bases. Germline V gene lookup returns CDR1 LNHNV and CDR2 YYDKDF (reference sequence). CDR3 region: CATSRVSAGGNQPQHF. As DNA, the CDR3 is TGTGCCACCAGCAGAGTGTCGGCAGGGGGAAATCAGCCCCAGCATTTT.

This clonotype has just a few counts. This chain links TRBV6-5 with TRBJ2-7; D not certain. Germline lookup yields CDR1 MNHEY and CDR2 SVGAGI. Trimming removed 2 bases from V and 2 bases from J, with 7 bases in between. The CDR3 runs to 13 residues. The CDR3 loop is CASSYGKTYEQYF. The CDR3 region has the DNA TGTGCCAGCAGTTACGGGAAAACCTACGAGCAGTACTTC.

The gene calls are TRBV6-1 and TRBJ1-2; the D is unclear. V lost 6 bases and J lost 7, with 24 bases in between. CDR1 and CDR2 from the germline V gene are MNHNS and SASEGT. The CDR3 totals 16 residues. The CDR3 protein is CASSPGGGKHGSGYTF. The CDR3 DNA follows: TGTGCCAGCAGCCCGGGAGGAGGCAAGCACGGTTCTGGCTACACCTTC.

This chain joins TRBV7-9 and TRBJ2-2; 8 bases align to TRBD1. CDR3 length: 14 amino acids. Germline values: CDR1 SEHNR, CDR2 FQNEAQ (reference sequence). The ends lost 2 bases at V and 11 bases at J; junction bases unmatched: 7. The CDR3 DNA reads as TGTGCCAGCAGCTTAAAACCAGGGGGCTTCGAGCTGTTTTTT. Translation: CASSLKPGGFELFF.

This clonotype was seen only a few times. The chain employs TRBV7-6 and TRBJ2-5, with 9 bases that match TRBD1. The CDR3 length is 14 residues. The germline CDR1 and CDR2 sequences are SGHVS and FNYEAQ. Trimming at V came to 5 bases and at J to 7 bases, leaving 8 bases not matched to a gene. CDR3 nucleotide sequence: TGTGCCAGCAGCCCACGACAGGGGGTAGTGACCCAGTACTTC. This encodes CASSPRQGVVTQYF.

This clonotype appeared many times. This chain joins TRBV9 and TRBJ2-1, with 14 nucleotides matching TRBD2. V lost 3 bases to trimming and J lost 8 bases; unmatched junction nucleotides: 4. Germline V gene sequence: CDR1 SGDLS, CDR2 YYNGEE. The CDR3 sequence is 15 residues long. CDR3 coding DNA: TGTGCCAGCAGCGCAAGACTAGCGGGGGGGTATGAGCAGTTCTTC. It translates to CASSARLAGGYEQFF.

A remark on this clonotype: A junction boundary mismatches the germline segment, possibly from a read error. The chain is built from TRBV5-1 and TRBJ2-1; 8 bases agree with TRBD1. CDR3 size: 14 residues. Germline CDR1 and CDR2: SGHRS and YFSETQ. The CDR3 bases are TGCGTCAGCCGTATGACAGGGGCCGGGAATGAGCAGTTCTTC. It specifies CVSRMTGAGNEQFF.

This clonotype was counted between two and nine times. V and J are TRBV10-1 and TRBJ2-1; no reliable D call. The CDR3 is 12 amino acids. Germline V lookup: CDR1 WNHNN, CDR2 SYGVQD (reference sequence). V shed 6 bases and J shed 5 bases, with 8 bases lying between them. CDR3: CASSRANNEQFF. CDR3 DNA sequence: TGCGCCAGCAGCCGGGCCAACAATGAGCAGTTCTTC.

This clonotype was detected many times. This rearrangement joins TRBV27 to TRBJ2-5, with D perhaps TRBD2 (5 bases). The germline V gene has CDR1 MNHEY and CDR2 SMNVEV (reference sequence). V lost 5 bases, J lost 3 bases, and 10 bases lay in between. The CDR3 has 13 amino acids. CDR3 amino acids: CASSGLSKETQYF. The CDR3 coding sequence is TGTGCCAGCAGTGGACTTTCTAAAGAGACCCAGTACTTC.

In its sample, this clonotype was seen a few times. The chain recombines TRBV7-9 with TRBJ1-6; D is unresolved. Germline V lookup: CDR1 SEHNR, CDR2 FQNEAQ (reference sequence). The CDR3 length is 14 residues. V was shortened by 5 bases and J by 8 bases, with 13 bases between the two germline ends. The CDR3 DNA follows: TGTGCCAGCAGCCCAGCCCGGGTCGATTCACCCCTCCACTTT. This encodes CASSPARVDSPLHF.

This chain uses TRBV20-1 with TRBJ1-4; D uncertain. Germline lookup yields CDR1 DFQATT and CDR2 SNEGSKA (reference sequence). The CDR3 runs to 12 residues. Trimming removed 3 bases from V and 3 bases from J, with 5 bases in between. The CDR3: CSASQPNEKLFF. The CDR3 bases are TGCAGTGCTAGCCAGCCTAATGAAAAACTGTTTTTT.